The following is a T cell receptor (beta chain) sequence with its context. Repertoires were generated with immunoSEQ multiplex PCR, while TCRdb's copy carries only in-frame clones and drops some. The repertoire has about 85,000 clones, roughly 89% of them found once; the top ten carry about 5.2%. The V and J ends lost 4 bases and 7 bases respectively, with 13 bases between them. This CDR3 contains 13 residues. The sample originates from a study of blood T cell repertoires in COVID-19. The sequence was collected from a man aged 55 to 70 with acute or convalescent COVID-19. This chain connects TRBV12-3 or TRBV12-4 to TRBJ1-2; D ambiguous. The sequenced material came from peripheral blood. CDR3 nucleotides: TGTGCCAGCAGTTCAGAATTGGGCGCTGGCTACACCTTC. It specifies CASSSELGAGYTF.